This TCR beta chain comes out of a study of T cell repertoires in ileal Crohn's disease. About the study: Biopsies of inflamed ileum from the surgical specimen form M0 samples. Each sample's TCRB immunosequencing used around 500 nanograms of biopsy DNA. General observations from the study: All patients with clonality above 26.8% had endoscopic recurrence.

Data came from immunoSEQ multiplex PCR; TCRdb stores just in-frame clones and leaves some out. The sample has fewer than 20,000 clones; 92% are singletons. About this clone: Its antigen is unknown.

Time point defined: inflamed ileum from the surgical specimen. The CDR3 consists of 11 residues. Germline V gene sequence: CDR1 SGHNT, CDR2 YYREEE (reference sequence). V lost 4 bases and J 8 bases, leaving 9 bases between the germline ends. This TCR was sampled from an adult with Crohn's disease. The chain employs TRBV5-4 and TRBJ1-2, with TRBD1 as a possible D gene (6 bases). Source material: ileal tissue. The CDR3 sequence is CASSPGGGYTF. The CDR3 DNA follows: TGTGCCAGCAGCCCCGGGGGCGGCTACACCTTC.